These T cell receptor beta chains were read from a single sample in a study of blood T cell repertoires in COVID-19. Profiling relied on immunoSEQ multiplex PCR, and the TCRdb table lists in-frame clones only, not all of them. Here the sample spans approximately 49,000 clones, roughly 90% being singletons. The sample taken for sequencing was peripheral blood. The receptor set was obtained from a man aged 50 to 59 with active COVID-19. The CDR3 runs from the conserved cysteine through the conserved F or W. The D gene is left open where the match is weak. Size is stated for part of the rows, as once, few or many counts, or as a class when the clone is expanded.

TRBD1 | NA | TRBJ2-5 | TRBV5-1 | CASSMAGTGGEKTQYF | TGCGCCAGCAGCATGGCTGGAACAGGGGGCGAGAAGACCCAGTACTTC
TRBD1 | NA | TRBJ1-4 | TRBV18 | CATQGDSNNEKLFF | TGTGCCACTCAGGGGGACAGCAATAATGAAAAACTGTTTTTT
NA | NA | TRBJ1-2 | TRBV6-5 | CASSYRRDSVGYTF | TGTGCCAGCAGTTACCGCAGGGACTCAGTGGGCTACACCTTC
TRBD2 | NA | TRBJ2-7 | TRBV7-8 | CASSFRLAGSSYEQYF | TGTGCCAGCAGCTTTAGACTAGCGGGGAGCTCCTACGAGCAGTACTTC
TRBD2 | NA | TRBJ2-1 | TRBV2 | CATARLAGAHEQFF | TGTGCCACGGCCAGGCTAGCGGGAGCACATGAGCAGTTCTTC
NA | NA | TRBJ1-1 | TRBV12-3/TRBV12-4 | CASSKTENTEAFF | TGTGCCAGCAGTAAGACAGAGAACACTGAAGCTTTCTTT
NA | once | TRBJ1-2 | TRBV27 | CASSPSGIQNGYTF | TGTGCCAGCAGTCCCTCCGGGATTCAAAACGGCTACACCTTC
TRBD1 | NA | TRBJ2-7 | TRBV3-1/TRBV3-2 | CASSRTGQSFYEQYF | TGTGCCAGCAGCCGAACGGGACAGAGCTTCTACGAGCAGTACTTC
NA | NA | TRBJ2-1 | TRBV7-9 | CASSHLQGRGGNEQFF | TGTGCCAGCAGCCACCTCCAGGGGAGGGGAGGGAATGAGCAGTTCTTC
TRBD2 | NA | TRBJ2-1 | TRBV19 | CASSTYSGSFNEQFF | TGTGCCAGTAGCACATATAGCGGGAGTTTCAATGAGCAGTTCTTC
TRBD2 | NA | TRBJ2-5 | TRBV7-3 | CASSPSGRRGETQYF | TGTGCCAGCAGCCCTAGCGGGAGAAGGGGAGAGACCCAGTACTTC
NA | NA | TRBJ1-6 | TRBV6-5 | CASSKPVYNSPLHF | TGTGCCAGCAGCAAGCCCGTATACAATTCACCCCTCCACTTT
NA | NA | TRBJ1-1 | TRBV5-1 | CASSTANRDTEAFF | TGCGCCAGCAGCACGGCAAACAGGGACACTGAAGCTTTCTTT
TRBD1 | NA | TRBJ2-1 | TRBV7-9 | CASSFFPGQGTYNEQFF | TGTGCCAGCAGCTTTTTCCCCGGACAGGGTACCTACAATGAGCAGTTCTTC
NA | NA | TRBJ2-3 | TRBV7-6 | CASSPRGQASTDTQYF | TGTGCCAGCAGCCCCCGCGGGCAAGCTAGCACAGATACGCAGTATTTT
NA | NA | TRBJ2-2 | TRBV11-3 | CASSSRGGVTGELFF | TGTGCCAGCAGCTCTCGAGGCGGGGTGACCGGGGAGCTGTTTTTT
NA | NA | TRBJ2-5 | TRBV7-8 | CASSRGGSLPETQYF | TGTGCCAGCAGCCGAGGAGGCAGTCTTCCCGAGACCCAGTACTTC
NA | NA | TRBJ2-1 | TRBV7-8 | CASSLMGGGAFNEQFF | TGTGCCAGCAGCCTAATGGGTGGGGGGGCTTTCAATGAGCAGTTCTTC
TRBD2 | NA | TRBJ2-1 | TRBV11-2 | CASTLSGRAREQFF | TGTGCCAGCACCCTTAGCGGGAGGGCCCGTGAGCAGTTCTTC
NA | once | TRBJ2-1 | TRBV6-5 | CASMSSYNEQFF | TGTGCCAGCATGAGCTCCTACAATGAGCAGTTCTTC
TRBD2 | NA | TRBJ2-1 | TRBV7-9 | CASRTKAGGNEQFF | TGTGCCAGCAGAACCAAAGCGGGAGGCAATGAGCAGTTCTTC
TRBD1 | NA | TRBJ1-2 | TRBV28 | CASIRPGQGRYTF | TGTGCCAGCATACGACCGGGACAGGGACGCTACACCTTC
NA | once | TRBJ1-4 | TRBV14 | CASSQGGTNEKLFF | TGTGCCAGCAGCCAAGGAGGGACTAATGAAAAACTGTTTTTT
NA | NA | TRBJ2-1 | TRBV7-2 | CASSSQTDNEQFF | TGTGCCAGCAGCTCCCAGACAGACAATGAGCAGTTCTTC
NA | NA | TRBJ2-4 | TRBV12-3/TRBV12-4 | CASSLGGENIQYF | TGTGCCAGCAGTTTGGGGGGAGAAAACATTCAGTACTTC
NA | NA | TRBJ2-3 | TRBV6-2/TRBV6-3 | CASSLTGLSPDTQYF | TGTGCCAGCAGTCTCACCGGTCTTAGCCCAGATACGCAGTATTTT
NA | NA | TRBJ1-2 | TRBV5-4 | CASSLVQDYGYTF | TGTGCCAGCAGCTTGGTCCAGGACTATGGCTACACCTTC
TRBD1 | NA | TRBJ1-5 | TRBV9 | CASARGTGRNQPQHF | TGTGCCAGCGCACGGGGGACAGGCCGCAATCAGCCCCAGCATTTT
TRBD2 | NA | TRBJ2-1 | TRBV14 | CASSQGLAGGLNEQFF | TGTGCCAGCAGCCAAGGACTCGCGGGGGGGCTCAATGAGCAGTTCTTC
TRBD1 | NA | TRBJ1-4 | TRBV11-2 | CASSSPGQGYEKLFF | TGTGCCAGCAGCTCTCCGGGACAGGGGTATGAAAAACTGTTTTTT
NA | NA | TRBJ2-5 | TRBV5-5 | CASSRTARPQETQYF | TGTGCCAGCAGCCGGACAGCCAGGCCCCAAGAGACCCAGTACTTC
TRBD1 | NA | TRBJ2-7 | TRBV7-9 | CASSPTTTGGPSYEQYF | TGTGCCAGCAGCCCTACTACGACAGGGGGTCCCTCCTACGAGCAGTACTTC
TRBD1 | NA | TRBJ1-2 | TRBV4-3 | CASSRDRVNYGYTF | TGCGCCAGTAGCCGGGACAGGGTTAACTATGGCTACACCTTC
NA | few | TRBJ2-2 | TRBV5-1 | CASGGAGTGELFF | TGCGCCAGCGGAGGGGCGGGAACCGGGGAGCTGTTTTTT
NA | NA | TRBJ1-4 | TRBV5-4 | CASSPYSTNEKLFF | TGTGCCAGCAGCCCTTACTCAACTAATGAAAAACTGTTTTTT
TRBD1 | once | TRBJ2-1 | TRBV9 | CASSVVPRDSNNEQFF | TGTGCCAGCAGCGTAGTTCCGAGGGACAGCAACAATGAGCAGTTCTTC
NA | once | TRBJ2-7 | TRBV6-5 | CASSSRQGGREQYF | TGTGCCAGCAGTTCACGACAGGGTGGGAGGGAGCAGTACTTC
NA | NA | TRBJ1-1 | TRBV27 | CASSPTQRGVMNTEAFF | TGTGCCAGCAGTCCCACTCAACGGGGGGTCATGAACACTGAAGCTTTCTTT
NA | NA | TRBJ1-1 | TRBV30 | CAWTERGVGWSTEAFF | TGTGCCTGGACCGAGCGGGGGGTGGGCTGGAGCACTGAAGCTTTCTTT
TRBD1 | few | TRBJ1-6 | TRBV28 | CASSSPDREGSPLHF | TGTGCCAGCAGTTCCCCGGACAGGGAAGGTTCACCCCTCCACTTT
NA | NA | TRBJ1-1 | TRBV5-1 | CASTSYAGPNTEAFF | TGCGCCAGCACCTCCTATGCGGGGCCGAACACTGAAGCTTTCTTT
TRBD1 | NA | TRBJ1-4 | TRBV5-6 | CASSRTGTGDEKLFF | TGTGCCAGCAGCCGTACCGGGACAGGGGACGAAAAACTGTTTTTT
NA | few | TRBJ1-1 | TRBV7-9 | CASSAGHHTEAFF | TGTGCCAGCAGCGCCGGACACCACACTGAAGCTTTCTTT
NA | NA | TRBJ1-5 | TRBV19 | CASSPWGLEPQHF | TGTGCCAGTAGTCCGTGGGGGCTTGAGCCCCAGCATTTT
TRBD1 | NA | TRBJ1-4 | TRBV18 | CASSRPGTGNEKLFF | TGTGCCAGCTCTCGACCCGGGACAGGGAATGAAAAACTGTTTTTT
NA | NA | TRBJ1-5 | TRBV6-1 | CASSETRRDNQPQHF | TGTGCCAGCAGTGAAACCAGACGGGACAATCAGCCCCAGCATTTT
NA | NA | TRBJ1-4 | TRBV7-8 | CASSLEATNEKLFF | TGTGCCAGCAGCTTGGAGGCAACTAATGAAAAACTGTTTTTT
TRBD1 | NA | TRBJ1-6 | TRBV7-3 | CASSLGGQQNSPLHF | TGTGCCAGCAGCTTAGGGGGACAGCAGAATTCACCCCTCCACTTT
NA | NA | TRBJ1-4 | TRBV5-5 | CASSLERRGPDEKLFF | TGTGCCAGCAGCTTGGAGCGGCGGGGTCCGGATGAAAAACTGTTTTTT
NA | NA | TRBJ1-1 | TRBV5-1 | CASSYQGGAEAFF | TGCGCCAGCAGCTATCAGGGTGGGGCCGAAGCTTTCTTT
TRBD1 | NA | TRBJ1-2 | TRBV19 | CASRPRRDRGRGANYGYTF | TGTGCCAGTAGACCCCGCCGGGACAGGGGGCGCGGAGCTAACTATGGCTACACCTTC
NA | NA | TRBJ2-2 | TRBV7-9 | CASSLDSPTGELFF | TGTGCCAGCAGCTTAGATAGCCCCACCGGGGAGCTGTTTTTT